A selection of T cell receptor beta chains follows, all from one sample in a study of early T cells in non-severe SARS-CoV-2 infection. MiXCR was run by TCRdb on the 5' RACE reads, yielding one entry per CDR3 protein. The sample includes over 95,000 distinct CDR3 sequences, approximately 15% of them seen just once. Sample: whole blood. The receptors come from an adult who was a healthcare worker with PCR-confirmed SARS-CoV-2 infection or an uninfected control (not recorded which). Each CDR3 is given with its conserved first and last residue. The D gene is left open where the match is weak. Not all rows give a size; the values are once, few, many and, for expanded clones, a class.

J: TRBJ2-7
D: TRBD2
V: TRBV27
size: -
CDR3: CASSLTTSGGAYEQYF
DNA: TGTGCCAGCAGTCTCACAACTAGCGGGGGGGCCTACGAGCAGTACTTC

J: TRBJ1-5
D: -
V: TRBV6-2/TRBV6-3
size: few
CDR3: CASSRGSSGNQPQHF
DNA: TGTGCCAGCAGTCGGGGGTCTTCCGGCAATCAGCCCCAGCATTTT

J: TRBJ2-1
D: TRBD2
V: TRBV4-2
size: few
CDR3: CASSQETSELYEQFF
DNA: TGTGCCAGCAGCCAAGAGACTAGCGAATTATACGAGCAGTTCTTC

J: TRBJ2-3
D: -
V: TRBV20-1
size: -
CDR3: CSARDSGSTDTQYF
DNA: TGCAGTGCTAGGGATTCGGGATCAACAGATACGCAGTATTTT

J: TRBJ2-7
D: TRBD1
V: TRBV20-1
size: -
CDR3: CSASTAGGREQYF
DNA: TGCAGTGCTAGTACGGCAGGGGGCCGGGAGCAGTACTTC

J: TRBJ2-2
D: -
V: TRBV5-6
size: -
CDR3: CASTQTPDSVYTGELFF
DNA: TGTGCCAGCACCCAAACCCCTGATTCTGTGTATACTGGGGAGCTGTTTTTT

J: TRBJ1-6
D: -
V: TRBV12-3/TRBV12-4
size: -
CDR3: CASSRVGSPLHF
DNA: TGTGCCAGCAGCCGTGTAGGTTCACCCCTCCACTTT

J: TRBJ1-4
D: -
V: TRBV20-1
size: many
CDR3: CSASARGDEKLFF
DNA: TGCAGTGCTAGCGCCCGGGGTGATGAAAAACTGTTTTTT

J: TRBJ2-1
D: -
V: TRBV19
size: -
CDR3: CATATGRQPYNEQFF
DNA: TGTGCCACCGCAACGGGGAGGCAACCCTACAATGAGCAGTTCTTC

J: TRBJ1-5
D: -
V: TRBV12-3/TRBV12-4
size: few
CDR3: CASSLSRASNQPQHF
DNA: TGTGCCAGCAGTTTAAGCAGGGCCAGCAATCAGCCCCAGCATTTT

J: TRBJ2-7
D: TRBD1
V: TRBV20-1
size: few
CDR3: CSARRQGALYEQYF
DNA: TGCAGTGCTAGGAGACAGGGGGCGCTCTACGAGCAGTACTTC

J: TRBJ2-1
D: TRBD2
V: TRBV5-1
size: few
CDR3: CASSLPSGSIYNEQFF
DNA: TGCGCCAGCAGCTTGCCTAGCGGGAGTATTTACAATGAGCAGTTCTTC

J: TRBJ2-2
D: -
V: TRBV7-2
size: -
CDR3: CASIKDIVLGQPNTGELFF
DNA: TGTGCCAGCATTAAGGATATTGTTTTGGGTCAGCCGAACACCGGGGAGCTGTTTTTT

J: TRBJ2-3
D: TRBD2
V: TRBV29-1
size: -
CDR3: CSVEVYSGGALADTQYF
DNA: TGCAGCGTTGAAGTCTATAGCGGGGGGGCCTTGGCAGATACGCAGTATTTT

J: TRBJ1-1
D: -
V: TRBV30
size: -
CDR3: CAWSLGKVSGPTEAFF
DNA: TGTGCCTGGAGTTTGGGCAAGGTATCAGGGCCCACTGAAGCTTTCTTT

J: TRBJ2-7
D: -
V: TRBV19
size: few
CDR3: CASSIGPNYEQYF
DNA: TGTGCCAGTAGCATCGGGCCCAACTACGAGCAGTACTTC

J: TRBJ2-2
D: -
V: TRBV4-2
size: many
CDR3: CASSQLTGELFF
DNA: TGTGCCAGCAGCCAACTGACCGGGGAGCTGTTTTTT

J: TRBJ2-3
D: TRBD1
V: TRBV10-3
size: -
CDR3: CAIGSRGGPSPDTQYF
DNA: TGTGCCATCGGTAGTAGAGGGGGCCCTAGCCCAGATACGCAGTATTTT

J: TRBJ1-1
D: TRBD1
V: TRBV5-4
size: few
CDR3: CASSLEYWDRGSSTEAFF
DNA: TGTGCCAGCAGCTTGGAATACTGGGACAGGGGGAGTAGCACTGAAGCTTTCTTT

J: TRBJ2-7
D: TRBD1
V: TRBV9
size: many
CDR3: CASSVADTGGSYEQYF
DNA: TGTGCCAGCAGCGTAGCTGATACAGGGGGATCCTACGAGCAGTACTTC

J: TRBJ2-1
D: TRBD1
V: TRBV7-2
size: -
CDR3: CASSHRGRNEQFF
DNA: TGTGCCAGCAGCCACAGGGGGCGCAATGAGCAGTTCTTC

J: TRBJ1-5
D: -
V: TRBV7-9
size: few
CDR3: CASSPGVAAQPQHF
DNA: TGTGCCAGCAGCCCGGGGGTGGCTGCTCAGCCCCAGCATTTT

J: TRBJ2-7
D: TRBD2
V: TRBV20-1
size: -
CDR3: CSAKMGTSLGGYEQYF
DNA: TGCAGTGCTAAAATGGGGACTAGCCTCGGCGGGTACGAGCAGTACTTC

J: TRBJ2-1
D: TRBD2
V: TRBV19
size: -
CDR3: CASSIDSGVLNEQFF
DNA: TGTGCCAGTAGTATAGATAGCGGGGTACTCAATGAGCAGTTCTTC

J: TRBJ2-7
D: -
V: TRBV30
size: -
CDR3: CASTVSYEQYF
DNA: TGTGCCTCGACAGTGTCCTACGAGCAGTACTTC

J: TRBJ2-3
D: -
V: TRBV7-2
size: -
CDR3: CASSSLGSPSTDTQYF
DNA: TGTGCCAGCAGCTCCTTGGGGAGTCCTAGCACAGATACGCAGTATTTT

J: TRBJ1-1
D: -
V: TRBV3-1
size: -
CDR3: CASSRPDTEAFF
DNA: TGTGCCAGCAGCCGACCGGACACTGAAGCTTTCTTT